Presented here are 10 T cell receptor beta chains from one specimen sequenced in a study of cytomegalovirus exposure and HLA in healthy donors. It was with 60 Vbeta and 13 Jbeta primers that the PCR ran. Repertoires were generated with immunoSEQ multiplex PCR, while TCRdb's copy carries only in-frame clones and drops some. This sample has 180,000 or so clones; 80% to 90% occur once, and the top ten carry 0.7% to 0.95%. Sequences were obtained from PBMCs. The source is a woman aged 18 to 35 in good health and CMV-seronegative.

V and J are TRBV20-1 and TRBJ1-2; D may be TRBD1 (5 bases). CDR1 DFQATT and CDR2 SNEGSKA come from the germline V gene (reference sequence). V was clipped by 3 bases and J by 6 bases, with 8 bases between them. The CDR3 spans 11 residues. The CDR3 spells CSASNRHGYTF. CDR3 DNA: TGCAGTGCTAGTAACAGGCATGGCTACACCTTC.

The DNA for the CDR3 is TGTGCCAGTAGTTGGACTAGCGGCAACGAGCAGTACTTC. It translates to CASSWTSGNEQYF. The rearrangement links TRBV19 to TRBJ2-7, with 10 bases fitting TRBD2. Germline values: CDR1 LNHDA, CDR2 SQIVND (reference sequence). V dropped 5 bases and J dropped 5; count of bases not matched to a gene: 3. The CDR3 totals 13 residues.

Of note for this clone: Mismatch with germline at one junction end may stem from a read error. The chain joins TRBV20-1 to TRBJ2-7; weak D call: TRBD1 (6 bases). Germline values: CDR1 DFQATT, CDR2 SNEGSKA (reference sequence). The CDR3 is made up of 10 amino acids. CDR3 coding DNA: TGCAGTGCGTATCGCGACAGGTCGCACTTC. Translated, it gives CSAYRDRSHF.

The gene calls are TRBV5-6 and TRBJ2-5, with 7 bases that match TRBD1. Per the germline V gene, CDR1 is SGHDT and CDR2 is YYEEEE. There are 15 residues in the CDR3. V lost 0 bases, J lost 2 bases, and 4 bases stayed unmatched. The CDR3 bases are TGTGCCAGCAGCTTGGAAGGGACAGATCAAGAGACCCAGTACTTC. Translated, it gives CASSLEGTDQETQYF.

V and J are TRBV5-1 and TRBJ2-5; 10 nucleotides align to TRBD2. V was clipped by 7 bases and J by 1 base; unmatched bases: 4. The CDR3 is 14 residues long. Germline assignment: CDR1 SGHRS and CDR2 YFSETQ. The CDR3 here is CASESGRGQETQYF. CDR3 bases: TGCGCCAGCGAAAGCGGGAGGGGCCAAGAGACCCAGTACTTC.

The chain recombines TRBV10-2 with TRBJ2-7; 9 positions match TRBD1. CDR1 is WSHSY and CDR2 is SAAADI in the germline V gene. V was clipped by 4 bases and J by 6 bases; unmatched bases: 7. The length of the CDR3 is 14 residues. CDR3 protein: CASSVRDRVPEQYF. As DNA, the CDR3 is TGCGCCAGCAGTGTTAGGGACAGGGTACCCGAGCAGTACTTC.

About this clone itself: A junction end diverges from the germline sequence, so it may reflect a read error. The chain couples TRBV6-4 to TRBJ2-7; 14 positions match TRBD2. The CDR3 runs 18 residues. Germline V CDR1 and CDR2: MRHNA, SNTAGT. The DNA for the CDR3 is TGTGCCGGCAGTTCCCACGGGACTAGCGGGAGAGCAATTTACGAGCAGTACTTC. Protein: CAGSSHGTSGRAIYEQYF.

The chain uses TRBV7-2 and TRBJ2-2, with 13 positions matching TRBD2. Germline assignment: CDR1 SGHTA and CDR2 FQGNSA. This CDR3 is built from 15 residues. V was clipped by 5 bases and J by 7 bases; unmatched bases: 4. For the CDR3, the DNA is TGTGCCAGCAGCCTTACTAGCGGGAGGGGCGGGGAGCTGTTTTTT. It translates to CASSLTSGRGGELFF.

This clone has more than one count but fewer than ten. The V gene is TRBV19, the J gene TRBJ2-6; a weak D match, TRBD2 (6 bases). The CDR3 has 15 amino acids. Per germline, CDR1 LNHDA and CDR2 SQIVND (reference sequence). V dropped 3 bases and J dropped 4 bases, with 10 bases sitting between them. The CDR3 spells CASSMEGPGANVLTF. CDR3 DNA sequence: TGTGCCAGTAGTATGGAGGGGCCCGGGGCCAACGTCCTGACTTTC.

A single count supports this clone. V gene TRBV28 combines with J gene TRBJ2-1; TRBD2 aligns across 10 bases. Germline values: CDR1 MDHEN, CDR2 SYDVKM. This CDR3 has 15 amino acids. Trimming at V came to 4 bases and at J to 5 bases, leaving 5 bases not matched to a gene. The CDR3 coding sequence is TGTGCCAGCAGTTGGAGCGGGAGGGACAACAATGAGCAGTTCTTC. This gives the protein CASSWSGRDNNEQFF. Supplemented by reference TRBV28 and TRBJ2-1, the full variable domain reads DVKVTQSSRYLVKRTGEKVFLECVQDMDHENMFWYRQDPGLGLRLIYFSYDVKMKEKGDIPEGYSVSREKKERFSLILESASTNQTSMYLCASSWSGRDNNEQFFGPGTRLTVL.